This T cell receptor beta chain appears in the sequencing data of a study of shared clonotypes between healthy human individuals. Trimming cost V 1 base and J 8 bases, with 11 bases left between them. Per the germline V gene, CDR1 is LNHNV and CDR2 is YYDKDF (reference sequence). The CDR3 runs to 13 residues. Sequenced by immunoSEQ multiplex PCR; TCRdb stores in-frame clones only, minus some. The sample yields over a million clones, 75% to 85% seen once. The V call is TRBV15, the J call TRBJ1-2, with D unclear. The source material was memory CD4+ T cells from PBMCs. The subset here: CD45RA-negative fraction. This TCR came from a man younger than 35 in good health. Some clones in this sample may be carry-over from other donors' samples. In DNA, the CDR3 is TGTGCCACCAGCAGAGGTAAAACCGAGGGCTACACCTTC. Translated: CATSRGKTEGYTF.